This T cell receptor beta chain comes out of a study of blood T cell repertoires in COVID-19. In the study overall: T cells, B-cell-depleted T cells, or PBMCs provided the cDNA or gDNA that served as material.

Per the study methods: The authors estimated nucleated cell counts from reference gene primer amplification. Data came from immunoSEQ multiplex PCR; TCRdb stores just in-frame clones and leaves some out. That table furnishes V, J and clone size, whereas the DNA furnished D and trimming. The data hold roughly 140,000 clones, with just under 80% observed a single time. From germline, CDR1 is LGHDT and CDR2 YNNKEL (reference sequence). V gave up 5 bases and J gave up 5 bases, with 12 bases separating them. The CDR3 loop spans 13 amino acids. This sequence originates from a woman aged 55-75 years with acute or convalescent COVID-19. The V gene is TRBV3-1 (or the pseudogene TRBV3-2), the J gene TRBJ2-5; no definite D call. Sequenced input: peripheral blood. The CDR3 DNA reads as TGTGCCAGCAGCTATCGGAGCTCGGAGACCCAGTACTTC. Its protein is CASSYRSSETQYF.